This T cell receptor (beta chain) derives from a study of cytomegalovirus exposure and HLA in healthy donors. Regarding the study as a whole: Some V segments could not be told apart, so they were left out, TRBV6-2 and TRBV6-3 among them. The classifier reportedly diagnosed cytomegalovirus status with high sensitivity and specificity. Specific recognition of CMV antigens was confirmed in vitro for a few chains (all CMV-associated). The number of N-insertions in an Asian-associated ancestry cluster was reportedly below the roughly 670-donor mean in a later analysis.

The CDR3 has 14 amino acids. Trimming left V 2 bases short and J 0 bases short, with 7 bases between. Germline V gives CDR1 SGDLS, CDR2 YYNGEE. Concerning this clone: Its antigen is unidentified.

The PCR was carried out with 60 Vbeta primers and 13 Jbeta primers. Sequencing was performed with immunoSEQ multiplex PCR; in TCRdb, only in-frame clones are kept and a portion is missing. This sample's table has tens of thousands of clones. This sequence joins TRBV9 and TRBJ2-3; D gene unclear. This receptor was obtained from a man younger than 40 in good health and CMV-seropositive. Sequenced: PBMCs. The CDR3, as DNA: TGTGCCAGCAGCGTGACGGGTAGCACAGATACGCAGTATTTT. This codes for CASSVTGSTDTQYF.